The next 21 T cell receptor beta chains were all read from a single sample in a study of human T cells and chemical hapten exposure. TCRdb reprocessed the RACE reads via MiXCR and lists one record per CDR3 protein. This sample has tens of thousands of distinct CDR3 sequences, with 9.5% to 15% found just once. Stated time point: pre-sensitization, week 0. Treatment reported: therapeutic diphenylcyclopropenone sensitization with weekly scalp DPC. The source was whole blood, collected in connection with sensitization to the hapten diphenylcyclopropenone (DPC). The source of these receptors is a woman in her 30s with alopecia areata. Some clones in this sample may be carry-over from other donors' samples.

This clonotype occurred a few times. This chain uses TRBV6-5 with TRBJ1-5; D call uncertain. CDR1 MNHEY and CDR2 SVGAGI come from the germline V gene. V lost 6 bases and J lost 0, with 12 bases in between. This CDR3 has 15 amino acids. The chain's CDR3 is CASRLTAYSNQPQHF. The CDR3 DNA sequence: TGTGCCAGCAGGCTAACAGCTTATAGCAATCAGCCCCAGCATTTT.

The sample holds many counts of this clonotype. The rearrangement links TRBV28 to TRBJ1-2; D uncertain. The CDR3 is made up of 13 amino acids. CDR1 MDHEN and CDR2 SYDVKM come from the germline V gene. V lost 2 bases to trimming and J lost 1 base, with 5 bases between them. CDR3: CASSLVNNYGYTF. In DNA form, the CDR3 reads TGTGCCAGCAGTTTAGTCAATAACTATGGCTACACCTTC.

This clonotype has a count of ten or more. This chain's CDR3 is CASSQSTGGVEQYF. The CDR3 coding sequence is TGTGCCAGCAGCCAATCAACAGGGGGCGTCGAGCAGTACTTC. The chain is built from TRBV3-1 and TRBJ2-7; TRBD1 matches at 9 bases. The CDR3 loop spans 14 amino acids. CDR1 and CDR2 (germline): LGHDT, YNNKEL (reference sequence). Trimming cost V 2 bases and J 6 bases; bases outside gene matches: 5.

This clonotype has a count of ten or more. The V and J genes are TRBV27 and TRBJ2-1, with 9 bases that match TRBD1. The germline gives CDR1 MNHEY, CDR2 SMNVEV (reference sequence). The CDR3 is made up of 15 amino acids. The ends lost 6 bases at V and 2 bases at J; junction bases unmatched: 5. The CDR3 coding sequence is TGTGCCAGCAGACAGGGGGCCCCACCCTACAATGAGCAGTTCTTC. Translation gives CASRQGAPPYNEQFF.

This clonotype came up many times. The gene calls are TRBV9 and TRBJ2-7; D uncertain. The germline V and J ends were trimmed by 0 bases and 2 bases, with 6 bases remaining between them. The CDR3 runs 13 residues. CDR1 and CDR2 (germline): SGDLS, YYNGEE. DNA of the CDR3: TGTGCCAGCAGCGTAGGTAACACCTACGAGCAGTACTTC. Encoded protein: CASSVGNTYEQYF.

This clonotype was seen a few times. The chain has TRBV3-1 and TRBJ2-7; tentatively, D is TRBD2 (5 bases). CDR3 length: 15 residues. In germline, CDR1 is LGHDT, CDR2 YNNKEL (reference sequence). V dropped 1 base and J dropped 2 bases, with 12 bases sitting between them. CDR3 bases: TGTGCCAGCAGCCAAGCCGCGGGTAAGACCTACGAGCAGTACTTC. Encoded protein: CASSQAAGKTYEQYF.

On this clonotype: A much larger clone differs by one base, so this may be a read error. This chain joins TRBV28 and TRBJ2-5; 8 bases map to TRBD2. The CDR3 runs 16 residues. CDR1 and CDR2 from the germline V gene are MDHEN and SYDVKM. The CDR3 DNA reads TGTGCCAGCAGTTTATTAGCGGGATGGGCCCAAGGGACCCAGTACTTC. Its protein product is CASSLLAGWAQGTQYF.

Many counts were recorded for this clonotype. This chain joins TRBV12-3 or TRBV12-4 and TRBJ2-1; 9 nucleotides align to TRBD2. The V gene end was trimmed by 7 bases and the J gene end by 4 bases; junction bases not matched to a gene: 14. This CDR3 contains 17 residues. CDR3 amino acids: CASIRGFGLAGYNEQFF. In nucleotides, the CDR3 is TGTGCCAGCATTCGAGGGTTTGGGCTAGCGGGGTACAATGAGCAGTTCTTC.

This clonotype was counted only a few times. This rearrangement joins TRBV7-2 to TRBJ2-7, with 9 bases lining up with TRBD1. Germline trimming cut 5 bases from V and 4 bases from J; bases unmatched to any gene: 6. CDR3 size: 14 residues. From germline, CDR1 is SGHTA and CDR2 FQGNSA. The CDR3 protein is CASSRGTGFYEQYF. CDR3 nucleotides: TGTGCCAGCAGCCGCGGGACAGGGTTTTACGAGCAGTACTTC. Filled out from reference TRBV7-2 and TRBJ2-7, the complete variable domain reads GAGVSQSPSNKVTEKGKDVELRCDPISGHTALYWYRQSLGQGLEFLIYFQGNSAPDKSGLPSDRFSAERTGGSVSTLTIQRTQQEDSAVYLCASSRGTGFYEQYFGPGTRLTVT.

This clonotype has just a few counts. V and J are TRBV20-1 and TRBJ2-1; 9 bases map to TRBD2. CDR3 length: 15 amino acids. Germline V lookup: CDR1 DFQATT, CDR2 SNEGSKA (reference sequence). V was pared by 3 bases and J by 0 bases, with 3 bases of the junction left unmatched. CDR3 amino acids: CSARTSGNSYNEQFF. CDR3 nucleotides: TGCAGTGCTAGGACTAGCGGAAACTCCTACAATGAGCAGTTCTTC.

This clonotype was recorded at least ten times. The V gene is TRBV10-3, the J gene TRBJ1-5; D gene unclear. The V end lost 1 base, the J end lost 9 bases, and 10 bases lay between the germline ends. The CDR3 is 13 amino acids. Germline CDR1 is ENHRY and CDR2 is SYGVKD. The chain's CDR3 is CAISELDGWPQHF. CDR3 nucleotide sequence: TGTGCCATCAGTGAGTTAGACGGATGGCCCCAGCATTTT.

The V call is TRBV20-1, the J call TRBJ1-6; D unclear. This CDR3 has 15 residues. Trimming shortened V by 8 bases and J by 6 bases, and 20 bases separated the two germline ends. The V gene's germline CDR1 is DFQATT and CDR2 SNEGSKA (reference sequence). CDR3 sequence: CSSTPGREFNSPLHF. The CDR3 nucleotides are TGCAGTTCGACCCCAGGCCGGGAGTTTAATTCACCCCTCCACTTT.

This clonotype came up many times. V gene TRBV6-2 or TRBV6-3 combines with J gene TRBJ2-1; TRBD1 or TRBD2 may be the D gene (5 bases each). CDR1 and CDR2 (germline): MNHEY, SVGEGT. The CDR3 extends over 16 amino acids. V was shortened by 5 bases and J by 0 bases, with 14 bases between the two germline ends. The CDR3 region is CASSQWDQSSYNEQFF. The CDR3 DNA sequence: TGTGCCAGCAGTCAGTGGGACCAAAGCTCCTACAATGAGCAGTTCTTC.

V gene TRBV3-1 combines with J gene TRBJ2-7; perhaps TRBD2 as D (5 bases). V lost 1 base and J lost 0, with 13 bases in between. The germline gives CDR1 LGHDT, CDR2 YNNKEL (reference sequence). The CDR3 sequence is 16 residues long. In DNA form, the CDR3 reads TGTGCCAGCAGCCAAGTCAGGACGGGGAGCTCCTACGAGCAGTACTTC. Protein product: CASSQVRTGSSYEQYF.

J is TRBJ1-3 and V is TRBV3-1, with 12 bases matching TRBD1. V lost 5 bases and J lost 5; bases outside the gene matches: 7. CDR1 is LGHDT, CDR2 YNNKEL, per germline (reference sequence). The length of the CDR3 is 16 residues. The CDR3 nucleotides read TGTGCCAGCAGCAGGGGACAGGGGGCGCGGAGAAACACCATATATTTT. Translated: CASSRGQGARRNTIYF.

This clonotype has just a few counts. V usage is TRBV18 and J usage is TRBJ1-2; 7 bases are shared with TRBD1. With 0 bases clipped from V and 2 bases from J, the junction kept 21 bases outside the gene matches. The CDR3 length is 21 residues. The germline V gene encodes CDR1 KGHSH and CDR2 LQKENI. The CDR3 nucleotides are TGTGCCAGCTCACCACCTGGAATCATAGGACGGACAGGTGGATTAAACTATGGCTACACCTTC. This translates into CASSPPGIIGRTGGLNYGYTF. The whole variable domain, remainder taken from reference TRBV18 and TRBJ1-2, is NAGVMQNPRHLVRRRGQEARLRCSPMKGHSHVYWYRQLPEEGLKFMVYLQKENIIDESGMPKERFSAEFPKEGPSILRIQQVVRGDSAAYFCASSPPGIIGRTGGLNYGYTFGSGTRLTVV.

This clonotype has more than one count but fewer than ten. The rearrangement links TRBV25-1 to TRBJ2-1, with no clear D. Trimming removed 0 bases at V and 6 bases at J, with 15 bases between. The CDR3 totals 16 residues. Germline V CDR1 and CDR2: MGHDK, SYGVNS. CDR3 sequence: CASSEYGKTFINEQFF. As DNA, the CDR3 is TGTGCCAGCAGTGAATATGGTAAGACGTTCATCAATGAGCAGTTCTTC.

V is TRBV7-6 and J is TRBJ1-5; D might be TRBD1 (5 bases). CDR3 length: 14 amino acids. The germline gives CDR1 SGHVS, CDR2 FNYEAQ. V was trimmed by 1 base and J by 4 bases, leaving 8 bases between them. Here the CDR3 reads CASSLGTSNQPQHF. CDR3 in DNA: TGTGCCAGCAGCTTAGGGACATCTAATCAGCCCCAGCATTTT.

This clonotype has a count of ten or more. The chain couples TRBV10-2 to TRBJ1-1, with 7 bases aligning to TRBD1. The CDR3 is made up of 12 amino acids. Germline values: CDR1 WSHSY, CDR2 SAAADI. The V and J ends lost 6 bases and 7 bases, in that order; junction bases with no gene match: 5. CDR3 bases: TGCGCCAGCAGCCTGGACAGGATTGAAGCTTTCTTT. Translated, it gives CASSLDRIEAFF.

This clonotype was detected many times. The CDR3 reads CSAKEGTGELFF. The DNA for the CDR3 is TGCAGTGCTAAAGAGGGAACCGGGGAGCTGTTTTTT. The chain is built from TRBV20-1 and TRBJ2-2; maybe TRBD2 (5 bases). Germline CDR1 and CDR2: DFQATT and SNEGSKA (reference sequence). Trimming took 4 bases from V and 5 from J, leaving 8 bases between them. This CDR3 has 12 amino acids.

In its sample, this clonotype was seen many times. This chain uses TRBV29-1 with TRBJ2-6; D remains ambiguous. The germline V gene has CDR1 SQVTM and CDR2 ANQGSEA. The CDR3 length is 16 residues. Trimming shortened V by 3 bases and J by 0 bases, and 12 bases separated the two germline ends. In nucleotides, the CDR3 is TGCAGCGTTGACGTTGGCTCCTACTCTGGGGCCAACGTCCTGACTTTC. It codes for CSVDVGSYSGANVLTF.